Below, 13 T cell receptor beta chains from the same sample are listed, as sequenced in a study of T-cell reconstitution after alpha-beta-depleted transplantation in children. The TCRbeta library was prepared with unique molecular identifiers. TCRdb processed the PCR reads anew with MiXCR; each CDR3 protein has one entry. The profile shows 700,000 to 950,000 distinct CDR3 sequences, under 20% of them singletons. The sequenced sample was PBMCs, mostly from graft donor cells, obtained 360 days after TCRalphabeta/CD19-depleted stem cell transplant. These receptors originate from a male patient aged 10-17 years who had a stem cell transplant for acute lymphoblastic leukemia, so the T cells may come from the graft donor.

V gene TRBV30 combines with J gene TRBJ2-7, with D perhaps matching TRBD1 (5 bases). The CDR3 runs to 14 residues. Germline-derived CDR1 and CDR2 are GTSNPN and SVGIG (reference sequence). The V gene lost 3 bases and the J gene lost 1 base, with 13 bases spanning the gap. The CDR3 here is CAWRGVGLSYEQYF. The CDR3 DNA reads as TGTGCCTGGAGAGGAGTGGGGCTGTCCTACGAGCAGTACTTC.

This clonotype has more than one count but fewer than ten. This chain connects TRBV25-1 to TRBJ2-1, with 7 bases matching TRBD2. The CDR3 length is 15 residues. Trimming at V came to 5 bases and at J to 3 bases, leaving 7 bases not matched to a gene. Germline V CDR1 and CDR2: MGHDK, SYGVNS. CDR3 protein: CASSHLAVGYNEQFF. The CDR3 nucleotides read TGTGCCAGCAGTCACCTAGCGGTTGGCTACAATGAGCAGTTCTTC.

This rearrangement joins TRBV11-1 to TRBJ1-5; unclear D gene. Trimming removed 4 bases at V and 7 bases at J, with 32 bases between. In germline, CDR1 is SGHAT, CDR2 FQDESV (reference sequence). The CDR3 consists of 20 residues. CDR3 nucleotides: TGTGCCAGCAGCTATTCGGCCGCGCGAGATGTGAGGTTCCCCCGGCAGCCCCAGCATTTT. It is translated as CASSYSAARDVRFPRQPQHF.

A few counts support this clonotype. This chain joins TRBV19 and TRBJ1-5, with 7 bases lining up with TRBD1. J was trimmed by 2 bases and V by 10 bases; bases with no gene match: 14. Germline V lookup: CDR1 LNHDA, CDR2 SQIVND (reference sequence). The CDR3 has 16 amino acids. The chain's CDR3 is CATTKRSGGGNQPQHF. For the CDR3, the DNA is TGTGCCACAACGAAGAGGTCAGGGGGAGGCAATCAGCCCCAGCATTTT.

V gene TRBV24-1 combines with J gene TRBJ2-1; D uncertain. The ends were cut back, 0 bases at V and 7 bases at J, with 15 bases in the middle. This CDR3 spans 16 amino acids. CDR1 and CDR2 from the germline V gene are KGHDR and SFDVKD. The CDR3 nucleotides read TGTGCCACCAGTGATTTGGGGCCCAAGAGGACGAATGAGCAGTTCTTC. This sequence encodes CATSDLGPKRTNEQFF.

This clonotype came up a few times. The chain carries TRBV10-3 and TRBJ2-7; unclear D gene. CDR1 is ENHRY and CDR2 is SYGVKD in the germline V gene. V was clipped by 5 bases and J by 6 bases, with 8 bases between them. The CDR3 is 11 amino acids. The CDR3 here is CAISIHSEQYF. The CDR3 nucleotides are TGTGCCATCAGTATACACTCCGAGCAGTACTTC.

DNA for the CDR3: TGCAGTGCTAGAGTTTCCAGGGGGCTTGGTGGCTACACCTTC. Translating it yields CSARVSRGLGGYTF. This chain connects TRBV20-1 to TRBJ1-2, with 8 bases matching TRBD1. The CDR3 is 14 amino acids. CDR1 and CDR2 (germline): DFQATT, SNEGSKA (reference sequence). Losses at the gene ends were 1 base for V and 7 bases for J; bases not matched to a gene: 8.

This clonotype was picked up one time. The chain's CDR3 is CASSLFQGNYNEQFF. DNA for the CDR3: TGTGCCAGCAGCCTGTTCCAGGGAAACTACAATGAGCAGTTCTTC. The chain has TRBV7-6 and TRBJ2-1; D possibly corresponds to TRBD1 (5 bases). The CDR3 length is 15 residues. V lost 5 bases and J lost 3, with 14 bases in between. Germline V gene sequence: CDR1 SGHVS, CDR2 FNYEAQ.

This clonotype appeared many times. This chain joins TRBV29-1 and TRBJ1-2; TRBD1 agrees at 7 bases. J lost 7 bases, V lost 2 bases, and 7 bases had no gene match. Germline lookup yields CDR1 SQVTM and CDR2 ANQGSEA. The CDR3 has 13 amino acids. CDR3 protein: CSVENRGLIGYTF. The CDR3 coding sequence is TGCAGCGTTGAAAACAGGGGACTCATTGGCTACACCTTC.

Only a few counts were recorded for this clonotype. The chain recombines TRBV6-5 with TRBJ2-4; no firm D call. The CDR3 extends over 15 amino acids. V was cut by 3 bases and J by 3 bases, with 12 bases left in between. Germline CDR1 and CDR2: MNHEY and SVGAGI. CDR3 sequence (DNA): TGTGCCAGCAGTTATTACCCTCAAGGCAAAAACATTCAGTACTTC. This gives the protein CASSYYPQGKNIQYF.

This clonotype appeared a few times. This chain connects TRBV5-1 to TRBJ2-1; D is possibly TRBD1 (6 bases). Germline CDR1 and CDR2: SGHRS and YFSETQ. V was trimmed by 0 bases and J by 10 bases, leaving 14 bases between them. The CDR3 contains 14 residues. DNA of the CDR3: TGCGCCAGCAGCTTGGGGTTTGGGGGCGGCGAGCAGTTCTTC. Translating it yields CASSLGFGGGEQFF.

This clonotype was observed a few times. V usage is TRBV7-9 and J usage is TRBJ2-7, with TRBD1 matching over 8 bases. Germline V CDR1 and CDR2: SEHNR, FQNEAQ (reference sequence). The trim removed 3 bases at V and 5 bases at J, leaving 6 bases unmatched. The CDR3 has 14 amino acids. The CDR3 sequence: CASSLQGATHEQYF. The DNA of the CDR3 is TGTGCCAGCAGCTTGCAGGGGGCAACCCACGAGCAGTACTTC.

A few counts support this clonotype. For the CDR3, the DNA is TGTGCCAGCTCACCGGAGGGACAGGCCTACAATGAGCAGTTCTTC. It translates to CASSPEGQAYNEQFF. The rearrangement links TRBV18 to TRBJ2-1; 8 bases match TRBD1. The length of the CDR3 is 15 residues. Germline CDR1 and CDR2: KGHSH and LQKENI. The junction had 3 bases not matched to a gene; V was cut back by 3 bases and J by 2 bases.